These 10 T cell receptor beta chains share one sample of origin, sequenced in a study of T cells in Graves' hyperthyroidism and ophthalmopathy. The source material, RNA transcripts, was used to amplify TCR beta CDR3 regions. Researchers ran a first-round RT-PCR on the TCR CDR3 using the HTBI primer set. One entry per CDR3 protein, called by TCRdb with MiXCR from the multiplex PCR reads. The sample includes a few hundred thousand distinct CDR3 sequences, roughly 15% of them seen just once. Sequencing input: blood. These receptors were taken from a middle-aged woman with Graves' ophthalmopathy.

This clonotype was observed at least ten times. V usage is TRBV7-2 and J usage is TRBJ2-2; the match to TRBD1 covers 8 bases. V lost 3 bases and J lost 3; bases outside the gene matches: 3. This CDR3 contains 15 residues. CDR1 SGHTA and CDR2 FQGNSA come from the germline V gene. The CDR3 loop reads CASSLLDRDTGELFF. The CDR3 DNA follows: TGTGCCAGCAGCTTGTTGGACAGGGACACCGGGGAGCTGTTTTTT.

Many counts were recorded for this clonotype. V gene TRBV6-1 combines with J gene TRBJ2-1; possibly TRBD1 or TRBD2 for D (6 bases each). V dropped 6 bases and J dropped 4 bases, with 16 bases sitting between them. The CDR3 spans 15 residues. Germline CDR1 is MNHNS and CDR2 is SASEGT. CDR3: CASRPGGGEYNEQFF. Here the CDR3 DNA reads TGTGCCAGCAGACCCGGAGGGGGAGAGTACAATGAGCAGTTCTTC.

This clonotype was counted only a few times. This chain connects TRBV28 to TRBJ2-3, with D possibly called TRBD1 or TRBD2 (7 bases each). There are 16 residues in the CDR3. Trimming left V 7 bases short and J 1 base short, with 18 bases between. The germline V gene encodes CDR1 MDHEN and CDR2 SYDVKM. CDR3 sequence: CASTPGGGGGTDTQYF. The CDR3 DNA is TGTGCCAGCACCCCAGGGGGGGGGGGGGGCACAGATACGCAGTATTTT.

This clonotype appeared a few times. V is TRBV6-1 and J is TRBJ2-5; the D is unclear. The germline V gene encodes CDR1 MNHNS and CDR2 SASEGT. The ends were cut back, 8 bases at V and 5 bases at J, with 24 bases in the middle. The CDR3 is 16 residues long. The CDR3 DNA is TGTGCCAGCTCCCTCTCCAACGGCCTAAAAGGGGAGACCCAGTACTTC. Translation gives CASSLSNGLKGETQYF.

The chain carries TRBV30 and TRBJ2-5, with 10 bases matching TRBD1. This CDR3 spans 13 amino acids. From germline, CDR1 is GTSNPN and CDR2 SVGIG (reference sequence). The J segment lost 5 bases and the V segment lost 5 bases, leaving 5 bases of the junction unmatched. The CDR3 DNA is TGTGCCTGGGAGACAGGGGGCGGCGAGACCCAGTACTTC. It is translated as CAWETGGGETQYF.

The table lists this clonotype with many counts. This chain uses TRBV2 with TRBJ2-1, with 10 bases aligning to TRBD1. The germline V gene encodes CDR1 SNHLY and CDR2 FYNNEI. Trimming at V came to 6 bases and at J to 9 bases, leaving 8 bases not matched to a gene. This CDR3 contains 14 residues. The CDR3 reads CASSRDRGLSEQFF. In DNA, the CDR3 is TGTGCCAGCAGCCGGGACAGGGGTCTTAGTGAGCAGTTCTTC.

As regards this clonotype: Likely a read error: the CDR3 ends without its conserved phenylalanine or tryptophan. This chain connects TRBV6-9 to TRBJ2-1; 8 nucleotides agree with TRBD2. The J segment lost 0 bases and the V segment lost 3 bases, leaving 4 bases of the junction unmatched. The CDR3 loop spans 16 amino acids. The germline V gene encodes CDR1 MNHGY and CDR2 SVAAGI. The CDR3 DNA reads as TGTGCCAGCAGTTACAAGCGGGGGTACTCCTACAATGAGCAGTTCTCC. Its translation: CASSYKRGYSYNEQFS.

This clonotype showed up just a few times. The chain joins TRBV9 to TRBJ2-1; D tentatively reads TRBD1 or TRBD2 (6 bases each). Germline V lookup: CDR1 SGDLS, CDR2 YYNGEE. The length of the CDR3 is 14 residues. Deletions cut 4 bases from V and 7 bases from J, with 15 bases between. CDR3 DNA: TGTGCCAGCAGCTCCAACCCGGGGGCGAATGAGCAGTTCTTC. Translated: CASSSNPGANEQFF.

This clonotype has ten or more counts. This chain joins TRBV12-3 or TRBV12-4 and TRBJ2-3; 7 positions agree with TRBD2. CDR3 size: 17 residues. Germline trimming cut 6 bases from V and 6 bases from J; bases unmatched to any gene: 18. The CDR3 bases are TGTGCCAGCAGCCCGATGATAGGGAGGGCCGAGGAGGATACGCAGTATTTT. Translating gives CASSPMIGRAEEDTQYF.

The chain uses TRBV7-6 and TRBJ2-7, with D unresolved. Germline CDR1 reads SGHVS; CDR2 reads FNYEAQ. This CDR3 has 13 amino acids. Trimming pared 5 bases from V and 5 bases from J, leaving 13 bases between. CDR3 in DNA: TGTGCCAGCAGCAGCCAGCAAAGTAACGAGCAGTACTTC. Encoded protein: CASSSQQSNEQYF. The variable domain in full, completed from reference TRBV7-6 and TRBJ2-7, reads GAGVSQSPRYKVTKRGQDVALRCDPISGHVSLYWYRQALGQGPEFLTYFNYEAQQDKSGLPNDRFSAERPEGSISTLTIQRTEQRDSAMYRCASSSQQSNEQYFGPGTRLTVT.